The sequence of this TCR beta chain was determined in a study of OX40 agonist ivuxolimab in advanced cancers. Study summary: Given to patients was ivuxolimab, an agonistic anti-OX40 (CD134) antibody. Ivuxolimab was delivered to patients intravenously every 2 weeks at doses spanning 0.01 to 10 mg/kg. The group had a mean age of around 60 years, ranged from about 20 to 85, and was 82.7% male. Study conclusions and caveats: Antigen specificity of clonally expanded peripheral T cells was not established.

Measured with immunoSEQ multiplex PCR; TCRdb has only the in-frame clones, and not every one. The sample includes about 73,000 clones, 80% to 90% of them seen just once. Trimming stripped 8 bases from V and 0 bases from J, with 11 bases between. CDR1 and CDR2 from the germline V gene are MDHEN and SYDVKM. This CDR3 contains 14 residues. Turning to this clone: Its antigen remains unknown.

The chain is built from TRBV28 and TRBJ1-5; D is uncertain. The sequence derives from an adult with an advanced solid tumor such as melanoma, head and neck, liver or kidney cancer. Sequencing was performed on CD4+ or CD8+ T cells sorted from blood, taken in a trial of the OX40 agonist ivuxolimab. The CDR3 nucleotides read TGTGCCAGCGGTATCGAGAATAGCAATCAGCCCCAGCATTTT. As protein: CASGIENSNQPQHF.